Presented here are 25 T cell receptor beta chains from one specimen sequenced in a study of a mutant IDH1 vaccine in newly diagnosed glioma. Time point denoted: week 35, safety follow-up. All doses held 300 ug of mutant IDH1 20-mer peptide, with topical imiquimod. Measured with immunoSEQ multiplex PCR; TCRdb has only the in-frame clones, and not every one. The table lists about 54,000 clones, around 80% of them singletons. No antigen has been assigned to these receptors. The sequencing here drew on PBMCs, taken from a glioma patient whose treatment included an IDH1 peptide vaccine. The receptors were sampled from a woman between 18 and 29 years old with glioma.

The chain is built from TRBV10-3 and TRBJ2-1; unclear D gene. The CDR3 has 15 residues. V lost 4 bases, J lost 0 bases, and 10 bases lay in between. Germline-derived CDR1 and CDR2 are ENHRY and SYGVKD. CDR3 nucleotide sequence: TGTGCCATCAGTGTAACGCCGAGCTCCTACAATGAGCAGTTCTTC. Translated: CAISVTPSSYNEQFF.

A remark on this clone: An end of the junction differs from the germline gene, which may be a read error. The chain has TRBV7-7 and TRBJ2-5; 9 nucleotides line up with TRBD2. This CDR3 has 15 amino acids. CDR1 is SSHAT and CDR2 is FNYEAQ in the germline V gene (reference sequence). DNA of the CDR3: TGTGCTAGCAGCCGAGGACTAGCGCCTCAAGAGACCCAGTACTTC. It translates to CASSRGLAPQETQYF.

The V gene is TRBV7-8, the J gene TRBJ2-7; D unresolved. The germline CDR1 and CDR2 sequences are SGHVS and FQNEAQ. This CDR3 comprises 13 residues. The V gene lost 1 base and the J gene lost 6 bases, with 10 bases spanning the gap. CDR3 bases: TGTGCCAGCAGCTTAGTTCGAGCCCCCGAGCAGTACTTC. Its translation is CASSLVRAPEQYF.

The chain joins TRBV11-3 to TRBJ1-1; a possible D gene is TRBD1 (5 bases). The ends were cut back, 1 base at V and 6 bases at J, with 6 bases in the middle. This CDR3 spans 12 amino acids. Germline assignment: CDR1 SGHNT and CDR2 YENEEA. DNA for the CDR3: TGTGCCAGCAGCTTAGGGACACCTGAAGCTTTCTTT. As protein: CASSLGTPEAFF. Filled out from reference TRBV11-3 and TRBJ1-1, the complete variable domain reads EAGVVQSPRYKIIEKKQPVAFWCNPISGHNTLYWYLQNLGQGPELLIRYENEEAVDDSQLPKDRFSAERLKGVDSTLKIQPAELGDSAVYLCASSLGTPEAFFGQGTRLTVV.

The CDR3 coding sequence is TGTGCCAGCAGCCGAGACACACGAACTGGAAACACCATATATTTT. Protein product: CASSRDTRTGNTIYF. J is TRBJ1-3 and V is TRBV14; no definite D call. Germline-derived CDR1 and CDR2 are SGHDN and FVKESK. There are 15 residues in the CDR3. The V and J ends lost 4 bases and 2 bases respectively, with 12 bases between them. The whole variable domain, remainder taken from reference TRBV14 and TRBJ1-3, is EAGVTQFPSHSVIEKGQTVTLRCDPISGHDNLYWYRRVMGKEIKFLLHFVKESKQDESGMPNNRFLAERTGGTYSTLKVQPAELEDSGVYFCASSRDTRTGNTIYFGEGSWLTVV.

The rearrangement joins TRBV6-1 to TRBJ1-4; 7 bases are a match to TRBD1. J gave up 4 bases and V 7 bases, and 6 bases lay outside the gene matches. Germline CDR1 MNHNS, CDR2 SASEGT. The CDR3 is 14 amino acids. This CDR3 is CASNKGADNEKLFF. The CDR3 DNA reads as TGTGCCAGCAATAAGGGGGCTGATAATGAAAAACTGTTTTTT.

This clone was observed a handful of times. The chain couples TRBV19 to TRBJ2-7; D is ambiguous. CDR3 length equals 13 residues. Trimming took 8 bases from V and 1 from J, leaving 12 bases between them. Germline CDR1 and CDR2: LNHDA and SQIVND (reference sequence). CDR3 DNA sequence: TGTGCCAGTGCACCAGGACGGTCCTACGAGCAGTACTTC. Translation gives CASAPGRSYEQYF.

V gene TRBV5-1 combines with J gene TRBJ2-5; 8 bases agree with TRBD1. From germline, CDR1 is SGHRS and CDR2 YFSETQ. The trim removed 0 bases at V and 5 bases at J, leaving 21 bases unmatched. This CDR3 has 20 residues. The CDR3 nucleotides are TGCGCCAGCAGCTTGGGAGGGTTGCGAACGGGACAGGTAGGAATGGAGACCCAGTACTTC. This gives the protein CASSLGGLRTGQVGMETQYF.

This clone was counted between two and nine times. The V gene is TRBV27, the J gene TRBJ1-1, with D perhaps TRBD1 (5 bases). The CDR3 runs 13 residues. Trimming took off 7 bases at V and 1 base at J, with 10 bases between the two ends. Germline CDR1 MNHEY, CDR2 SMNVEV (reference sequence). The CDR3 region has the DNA TGTGCCAGCATGCCGGGGACGAACACTGAAGCTTTCTTT. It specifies CASMPGTNTEAFF.

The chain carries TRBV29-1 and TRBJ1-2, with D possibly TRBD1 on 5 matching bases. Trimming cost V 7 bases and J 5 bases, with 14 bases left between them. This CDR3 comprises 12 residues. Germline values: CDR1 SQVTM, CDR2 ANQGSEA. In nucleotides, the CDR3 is TGCAGCGGATCTCCGACAGAATATGGCTACACCTTC. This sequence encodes CSGSPTEYGYTF.

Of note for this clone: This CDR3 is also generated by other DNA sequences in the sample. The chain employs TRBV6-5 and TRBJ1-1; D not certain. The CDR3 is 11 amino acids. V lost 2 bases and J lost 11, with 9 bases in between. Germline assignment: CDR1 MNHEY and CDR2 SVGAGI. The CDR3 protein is CASSYGFEAFF. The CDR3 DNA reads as TGTGCCAGCAGTTACGGATTCGAGGCTTTCTTT.

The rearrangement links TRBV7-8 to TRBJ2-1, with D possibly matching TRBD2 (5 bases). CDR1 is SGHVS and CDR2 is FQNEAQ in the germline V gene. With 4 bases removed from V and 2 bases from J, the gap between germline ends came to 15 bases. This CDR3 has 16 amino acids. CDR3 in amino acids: CASSCDIKGAYNEQFF. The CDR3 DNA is TGTGCCAGCAGCTGTGACATCAAGGGAGCCTACAATGAGCAGTTCTTC. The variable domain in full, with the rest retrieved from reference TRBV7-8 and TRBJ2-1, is GAGVSQSPRYKVAKRGQDVALRCDPISGHVSLFWYQQALGQGPEFLTYFQNEAQLDKSGLPSDRFFAERPEGSVSTLKIQRTQQEDSAVYLCASSCDIKGAYNEQFFGPGTRLTVL.

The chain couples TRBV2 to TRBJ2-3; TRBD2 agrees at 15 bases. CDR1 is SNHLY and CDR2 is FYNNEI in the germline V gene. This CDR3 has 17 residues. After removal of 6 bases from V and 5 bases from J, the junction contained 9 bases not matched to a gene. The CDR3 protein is CASRAGTSGRIGDTQYF. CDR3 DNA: TGTGCCAGCAGAGCAGGGACTAGCGGGAGGATTGGAGATACGCAGTATTTT.

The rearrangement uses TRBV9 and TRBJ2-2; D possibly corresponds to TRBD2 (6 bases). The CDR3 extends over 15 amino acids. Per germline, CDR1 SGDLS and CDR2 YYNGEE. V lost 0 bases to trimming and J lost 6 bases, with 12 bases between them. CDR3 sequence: CASSVGGAPAGELFF. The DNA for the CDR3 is TGTGCCAGCAGCGTAGGCGGGGCGCCGGCCGGGGAGCTGTTTTTT. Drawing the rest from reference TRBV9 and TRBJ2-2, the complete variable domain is DSGVTQTPKHLITATGQRVTLRCSPRSGDLSVYWYQQSLDQGLQFLIQYYNGEERAKGNILERFSAQQFPDLHSELNLSSLELGDSALYFCASSVGGAPAGELFFGEGSRLTVL.

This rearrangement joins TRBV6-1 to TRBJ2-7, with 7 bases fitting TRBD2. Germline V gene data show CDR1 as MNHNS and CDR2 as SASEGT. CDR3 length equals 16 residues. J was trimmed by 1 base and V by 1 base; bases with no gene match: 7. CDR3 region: CASSEESWGGSYEQYF. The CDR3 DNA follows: TGTGCCAGCAGTGAAGAATCTTGGGGGGGGTCCTACGAGCAGTACTTC.

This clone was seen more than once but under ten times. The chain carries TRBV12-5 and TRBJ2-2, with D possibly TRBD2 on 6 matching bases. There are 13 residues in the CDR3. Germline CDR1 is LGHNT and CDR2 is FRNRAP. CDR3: CASRRDGTGELFF. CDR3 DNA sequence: TGTGCCAGCCGGCGGGACGGCACCGGGGAGCTGTTTTTT.

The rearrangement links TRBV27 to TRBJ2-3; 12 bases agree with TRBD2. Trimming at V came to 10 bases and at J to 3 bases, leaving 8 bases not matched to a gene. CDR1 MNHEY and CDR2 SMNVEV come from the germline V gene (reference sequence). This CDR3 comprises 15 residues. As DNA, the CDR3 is TGTGCCATTTCGACTAGCGGGAGTAGTACAGATACGCAGTATTTT. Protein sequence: CAISTSGSSTDTQYF.

CDR3 coding DNA: TGTGCCAGCAGCTTAAAGGTGGGGTCCGTCAGCACTGAAGCTTTCTTT. Translated: CASSLKVGSVSTEAFF. V usage is TRBV7-2 and J usage is TRBJ1-1; the D is unclear. The CDR3 runs to 16 residues. Germline V lookup: CDR1 SGHTA, CDR2 FQGNSA. The V end lost 2 bases, the J end lost 4 bases, and 17 bases lay between the germline ends. Full variable domain (missing parts from reference TRBV7-2 and TRBJ1-1): GAGVSQSPSNKVTEKGKDVELRCDPISGHTALYWYRQSLGQGLEFLIYFQGNSAPDKSGLPSDRFSAERTGGSVSTLTIQRTQQEDSAVYLCASSLKVGSVSTEAFFGQGTRLTVV.

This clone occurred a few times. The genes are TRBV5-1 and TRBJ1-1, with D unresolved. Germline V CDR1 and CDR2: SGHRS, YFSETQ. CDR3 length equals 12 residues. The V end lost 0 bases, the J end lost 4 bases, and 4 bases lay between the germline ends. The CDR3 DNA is TGCGCCAGCAGCTTGGGGAGCACTGAAGCTTTCTTT. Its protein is CASSLGSTEAFF.

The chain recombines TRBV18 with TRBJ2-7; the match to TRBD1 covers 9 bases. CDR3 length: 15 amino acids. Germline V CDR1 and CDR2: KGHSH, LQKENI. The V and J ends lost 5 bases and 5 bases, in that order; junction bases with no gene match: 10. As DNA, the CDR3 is TGTGCCAGCTCATCCCAAGACAGGGGGTACCACGAGCAGTACTTC. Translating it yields CASSSQDRGYHEQYF.

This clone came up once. The CDR3 DNA reads TGCAGTGTAAGGGTATTGGAGACCCAGTACTTC. Translated: CSVRVLETQYF. This chain links TRBV20-1 with TRBJ2-5; D call uncertain. Trimming pared 7 bases from V and 5 bases from J, leaving 11 bases between. The CDR3 extends over 11 amino acids. CDR1 is DFQATT and CDR2 is SNEGSKA in the germline V gene (reference sequence).

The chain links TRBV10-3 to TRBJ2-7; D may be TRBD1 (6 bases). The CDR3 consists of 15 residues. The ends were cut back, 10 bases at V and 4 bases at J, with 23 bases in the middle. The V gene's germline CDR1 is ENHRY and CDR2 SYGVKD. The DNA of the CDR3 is TGTGCCACCAACAACGACCGGGACAAGCTATACGAGCAGTACTTC. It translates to CATNNDRDKLYEQYF.

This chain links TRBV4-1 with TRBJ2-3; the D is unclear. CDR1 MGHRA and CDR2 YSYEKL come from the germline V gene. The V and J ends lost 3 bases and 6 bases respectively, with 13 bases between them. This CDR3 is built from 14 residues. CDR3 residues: CASSHTPTADTQYF. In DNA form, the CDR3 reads TGCGCCAGCAGCCATACCCCTACGGCGGATACGCAGTATTTT.

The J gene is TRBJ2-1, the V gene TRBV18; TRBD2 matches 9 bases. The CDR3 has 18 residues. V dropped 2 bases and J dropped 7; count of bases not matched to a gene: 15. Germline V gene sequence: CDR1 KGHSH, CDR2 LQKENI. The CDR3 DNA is TGTGCCAGCTCACCATTTTTCTTCGCGGGAGGGGATGGGAATGAGCAGTTCTTC. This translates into CASSPFFFAGGDGNEQFF.

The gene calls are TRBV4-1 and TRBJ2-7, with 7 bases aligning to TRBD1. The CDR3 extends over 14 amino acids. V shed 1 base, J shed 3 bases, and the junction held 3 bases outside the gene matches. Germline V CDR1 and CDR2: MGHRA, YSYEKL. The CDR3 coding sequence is TGCGCCAGCAGCCAAGGACAGGGAGACTACGAGCAGTACTTC. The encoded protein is CASSQGQGDYEQYF.